Following are 11 T cell receptor beta chains from one sample sequenced in a study of blood T cell repertoires in COVID-19. The table came from immunoSEQ multiplex PCR; TCRdb's copy has only in-frame clones and leaves some out. The sample consists of approximately 200,000 clones, roughly 79% of them appearing once. The sample consisted of peripheral blood. These receptors were collected from a human donor with acute or convalescent COVID-19. The donor label of this sample is uncertain.

The J gene is TRBJ1-2, the V gene TRBV14; no definite D call. CDR3 length: 14 amino acids. From germline, CDR1 is SGHDN and CDR2 FVKESK. The ends were cut back, 0 bases at V and 4 bases at J, with 9 bases in the middle. CDR3 coding DNA: TGTGCCAGCAGCCAAGATCACACGGGCTATGGCTACACCTTC. Its protein is CASSQDHTGYGYTF.

The chain recombines TRBV7-9 with TRBJ2-1; 11 nucleotides agree with TRBD2. CDR1 and CDR2 from the germline V gene are SEHNR and FQNEAQ (reference sequence). The V gene end was trimmed by 1 base and the J gene end by 14 bases; junction bases not matched to a gene: 7. There are 14 residues in the CDR3. In nucleotides, the CDR3 is TGTGCCAGCAGCTTAGAAACTAGCGGGAGCAGTAAGTTCTTC. Its translation is CASSLETSGSSKFF.

This clone was recorded only once. V and J are TRBV20-1 and TRBJ1-4; D call uncertain. The CDR3 consists of 15 residues. Trimming took 3 bases from V and 0 from J, leaving 11 bases between them. Germline V gene data show CDR1 as DFQATT and CDR2 as SNEGSKA (reference sequence). The CDR3 spells CSASRSPATNEKLFF. The CDR3 DNA reads as TGCAGTGCTAGTCGGTCCCCCGCAACTAATGAAAAACTGTTTTTT.

The J gene is TRBJ2-1, the V gene TRBV19; TRBD2 matches at 10 bases. The CDR3 loop spans 15 amino acids. CDR1 is LNHDA, CDR2 SQIVND, per germline (reference sequence). Trimming at V came to 4 bases and at J to 3 bases, leaving 3 bases not matched to a gene. Written as DNA, the CDR3 is TGTGCCAGTAGTACCGGACTAGCGGTCTACAATGAGCAGTTCTTC. As protein: CASSTGLAVYNEQFF. The entire variable domain, with the rest obtained from reference TRBV19 and TRBJ2-1, is as follows: DGGITQSPKYLFRKEGQNVTLSCEQNLNHDAMYWYRQDPGQGLRLIYYSQIVNDFQKGDIAEGYSVSREKKESFPLTVTSAQKNPTAFYLCASSTGLAVYNEQFFGPGTRLTVL.

The V gene is TRBV3-1 (or the pseudogene TRBV3-2), the J gene TRBJ2-7; 10 bases fit TRBD1. The J segment lost 6 bases and the V segment lost 3 bases, leaving 11 bases of the junction unmatched. The CDR3 contains 16 residues. Germline values: CDR1 LGHDT, CDR2 YNNKEL (reference sequence). The CDR3: CASSHARGTGVAEQYF. CDR3 in DNA: TGTGCCAGCAGCCATGCAAGGGGGACAGGGGTCGCCGAGCAGTACTTC.

This chain uses TRBV6-5 with TRBJ1-1; 7 positions agree with TRBD1. V lost 6 bases and J lost 1; bases outside the gene matches: 5. CDR1 is MNHEY, CDR2 SVGAGI, per germline. The CDR3 totals 14 residues. The CDR3 DNA follows: TGTGCCAGCAGGGCCGGGACAGAGAACACTGAAGCTTTCTTT. It codes for CASRAGTENTEAFF.

The rearrangement joins TRBV27 to TRBJ2-6; 7 bases match TRBD1. V lost 4 bases to trimming and J lost 0 bases; unmatched junction nucleotides: 9. Germline V gene data show CDR1 as MNHEY and CDR2 as SMNVEV (reference sequence). The CDR3 sequence is 18 residues long. The CDR3 DNA reads as TGTGCCAGCAGTTCCCGCAGGGGGTTAGACTCTGGGGCCAACGTCCTGACTTTC. Amino acid sequence: CASSSRRGLDSGANVLTF.

The chain carries TRBV18 and TRBJ2-1; 7 nucleotides match TRBD1. Germline CDR1 and CDR2: KGHSH and LQKENI. V lost 1 base to trimming and J lost 5 bases; unmatched junction nucleotides: 2. The CDR3 contains 14 residues. CDR3 in amino acids: CASSPRTGHNEQFF. CDR3 DNA: TGTGCCAGCTCACCACGGACAGGTCACAATGAGCAGTTCTTC.

This chain links TRBV28 with TRBJ1-1; TRBD1 is a possible D gene (5 bases). The CDR3 length is 13 residues. V was clipped by 3 bases and J by 11 bases, with 16 bases between them. Germline-derived CDR1 and CDR2 are MDHEN and SYDVKM. The CDR3 reads CASSLEARGNAFF. In nucleotides, the CDR3 is TGTGCCAGCAGTTTGGAGGCCCGGGGGAATGCTTTCTTT.

The chain is built from TRBV5-5 and TRBJ1-5, with 8 bases identical to TRBD1. The length of the CDR3 is 15 residues. Per the germline V gene, CDR1 is SGHKS and CDR2 is YYEKEE (reference sequence). Trimming at V came to 4 bases and at J to 4 bases, leaving 7 bases not matched to a gene. CDR3 region: CASSQGTGSNQPQHF. CDR3 coding DNA: TGTGCCAGCAGCCAAGGGACAGGCTCTAATCAGCCCCAGCATTTT.

This sequence joins TRBV12-3 or TRBV12-4 and TRBJ2-2, with 7 bases fitting TRBD1. Losses at the gene ends were 7 bases for V and 6 bases for J; bases not matched to a gene: 2. The length of the CDR3 is 12 residues. In DNA, the CDR3 is TGTGCCAGCAATGACAGGGCCGGGGAGCTGTTTTTT. Its protein product is CASNDRAGELFF.